This is a list of T cell receptor beta chains from one sample in a study of blood T cell repertoires in COVID-19. Profiling relied on immunoSEQ multiplex PCR, and the TCRdb table lists in-frame clones only, not all of them. The sample lists approximately 110,000 clones; around 80% were seen once. Sample: peripheral blood. These receptors all come from a woman older than 75 with active or convalescent COVID-19. Each CDR3 is given with its conserved first and last residue. D genes are given only for firm matches. A row's size may be missing; if present it is once, few, many or a size class.

cdr3_aa cdr3_nt d_call v_call clone_size j_call
CASSPGDGTQYF TGTGCCAGCAGCCCAGGGGATGGGACCCAGTACTTC NA TRBV7-8 NA TRBJ2-5
CASSHLPTWSSGNTIYF TGTGCCAGCAGCCACTTGCCCACCTGGAGCTCTGGAAACACCATATATTTT NA TRBV14 NA TRBJ1-3
CASSPEIAAGTDTQYF TGTGCCAGCTCACCAGAGATAGCGGCGGGGACAGATACGCAGTATTTT NA TRBV18 NA TRBJ2-3
CASSLVFTGRQRPQHF TGCGCCAGCAGCTTGGTATTCACAGGGCGACAGCGGCCCCAGCATTTT NA TRBV5-1 NA TRBJ1-5
CASSLKGKGYEQYF TGTGCCAGCAGTTTGAAGGGTAAGGGGTACGAGCAGTACTTC NA TRBV27 NA TRBJ2-7
CAITAGASETQYF TGTGCCATCACGGCAGGGGCTTCAGAGACCCAGTACTTC NA TRBV10-3 NA TRBJ2-5
CASSPGGGAGYGYTF TGCGCCAGCAGCCCCGGAGGGGGCGCGGGCTATGGCTACACCTTC TRBD1 TRBV5-1 few TRBJ1-2
CASSADISGNTIYF TGCGCCAGCAGCGCTGACATTTCTGGAAACACCATATATTTT NA TRBV5-1 NA TRBJ1-3
CASSLEGGFEVEKLFF TGTGCCAGCAGTTTAGAAGGGGGCTTTGAGGTTGAAAAACTGTTTTTT TRBD1 TRBV28 NA TRBJ1-4
CASNGLAGGNNEQFF TGTGCCAGCAACGGACTAGCGGGAGGGAACAATGAGCAGTTCTTC TRBD2 TRBV3-1/TRBV3-2 once TRBJ2-1
CASSTTGGRVNTEAFF TGTGCCAGTAGTACCACAGGGGGACGCGTGAACACTGAAGCTTTCTTT TRBD1 TRBV19 once TRBJ1-1
CASSQDTEGAKNIQYF TGTGCCAGCAGCCAAGATACAGAAGGAGCCAAAAACATTCAGTACTTC NA TRBV3-1/TRBV3-2 NA TRBJ2-4
CASSRTGQNTEAFF TGTGCCAGCAGCCGGACGGGACAGAACACTGAAGCTTTCTTT NA TRBV27 NA TRBJ1-1
CASCTSGSSYNEQFF TGTGCCAGCTGTACTAGCGGGAGCTCCTACAATGAGCAGTTCTTC TRBD2 TRBV6-5 NA TRBJ2-1
CASFVAGGLKQFF TGTGCCAGCTTCGTAGCGGGAGGCCTCAAGCAGTTCTTC TRBD2 TRBV6-5 NA TRBJ2-1
CASSKDRPPYEQYF TGTGCCAGCAGCAAGGACAGGCCTCCCTACGAGCAGTACTTC TRBD1 TRBV7-9 once TRBJ2-7
CASSLARGQGAQSPLHF TGTGCCAGCAGCTTAGCCCGGGGACAGGGGGCTCAATCACCCCTCCACTTT TRBD1 TRBV7-9 NA TRBJ1-6
CASSVGGSSTDTQYF TGTGCCAGCAGCGTAGGAGGAAGCTCCACAGATACGCAGTATTTT NA TRBV9 NA TRBJ2-3
CASSPGLPTDTQYF TGTGCCAGCAGCCCAGGACTACCCACAGATACGCAGTATTTT NA TRBV11-2 NA TRBJ2-3
CASSLGGRGLDGYTF TGTGCCAGCAGCTTGGGGGGCAGGGGGCTAGATGGCTACACCTTC TRBD1 TRBV5-6 NA TRBJ1-2
CASYSGTSGRSTDTQYF TGTGCCTCCTATTCGGGGACTAGCGGGAGGAGTACAGATACGCAGTATTTT TRBD2 TRBV10-3 NA TRBJ2-3
CASSFGTAGKGYTF TGTGCCAGCAGTTTCGGGACGGCGGGAAAGGGCTACACCTTC NA TRBV27 NA TRBJ1-2
CASSLILAGIGGNEQFF TGTGCCAGCAGCCTAATACTAGCGGGTATTGGAGGTAATGAGCAGTTCTTC TRBD2 TRBV4-2 once TRBJ2-1
CASSLGGVWGNQPQHF TGTGCCAGCAGCTTAGGAGGAGTCTGGGGCAATCAGCCCCAGCATTTT NA TRBV7-8 NA TRBJ1-5
CASSRGNDRFNSPLHF TGTGCCAGCAGTCGGGGAAACGACAGGTTTAATTCACCCCTCCACTTT NA TRBV27 NA TRBJ1-6
CASSAHRGGGTEAFF TGTGCCAGCAGTGCCCATCGAGGAGGAGGGACTGAAGCTTTCTTT NA TRBV27 NA TRBJ1-1
CASSLVLNEKLFF TGTGCCAGCAGCTTAGTCCTGAATGAAAAACTGTTTTTT NA TRBV7-9 NA TRBJ1-4
CASSAGTWNTGELFF TGTGCCAGCAGCGCCGGGACTTGGAACACCGGGGAGCTGTTTTTT NA TRBV9 NA TRBJ2-2
CASSIQAGGSSTGELFF TGTGCCAGTAGTATACAGGCGGGCGGGAGTAGTACCGGGGAGCTGTTTTTT TRBD2 TRBV19 once TRBJ2-2
CASSLRTAGQPQHF TGTGCCAGCAGTTTGCGGACAGCAGGACAGCCCCAGCATTTT NA TRBV28 NA TRBJ1-5
CATSDFREGGYTF TGTGCCACCAGTGATTTCCGGGAGGGAGGCTACACCTTC NA TRBV24-1 NA TRBJ1-2
CASSTPGLAGLSSYNEQFF TGTGCCAGCAGTACTCCGGGACTAGCGGGGTTAAGCTCCTACAATGAGCAGTTCTTC TRBD2 TRBV28 few TRBJ2-1
CASSKGKGDQPQHF TGTGCCAGCAGCAAAGGAAAGGGGGATCAGCCCCAGCATTTT NA TRBV21-1 NA TRBJ1-5
CASSFRDRVEDTQYF TGCGCCAGCAGCTTCCGGGACAGGGTGGAAGATACGCAGTATTTT TRBD1 TRBV5-1 NA TRBJ2-3
CASSTNRGGEAFF TGTGCCAGTAGTACCAACAGGGGGGGTGAAGCTTTCTTT TRBD1 TRBV19 NA TRBJ1-1
CASSEGYSHGPWKQETQYF TGTGCCAGCAGTGAAGGGTATTCGCATGGGCCCTGGAAGCAAGAGACCCAGTACTTC NA TRBV6-1 few TRBJ2-5
CASSLPRASGIYEQYF TGTGCCAGCAGTTTGCCCCGAGCTAGCGGGATCTACGAGCAGTACTTC TRBD2 TRBV28 NA TRBJ2-7
CASSSLAGLNTGELFF TGTGCCAGCAGCTCCCTAGCGGGATTGAACACCGGGGAGCTGTTTTTT TRBD2 TRBV7-3 NA TRBJ2-2
CASSPTGPYSGANVLTF TGTGCCAGCTCACCGACAGGCCCTTACTCTGGGGCCAACGTCCTGACTTTC NA TRBV18 NA TRBJ2-6
CASSYSRQGVGETQYF TGTGCCAGCAGTTACTCTCGACAGGGCGTGGGAGAGACCCAGTACTTC TRBD1 TRBV6-5 NA TRBJ2-5